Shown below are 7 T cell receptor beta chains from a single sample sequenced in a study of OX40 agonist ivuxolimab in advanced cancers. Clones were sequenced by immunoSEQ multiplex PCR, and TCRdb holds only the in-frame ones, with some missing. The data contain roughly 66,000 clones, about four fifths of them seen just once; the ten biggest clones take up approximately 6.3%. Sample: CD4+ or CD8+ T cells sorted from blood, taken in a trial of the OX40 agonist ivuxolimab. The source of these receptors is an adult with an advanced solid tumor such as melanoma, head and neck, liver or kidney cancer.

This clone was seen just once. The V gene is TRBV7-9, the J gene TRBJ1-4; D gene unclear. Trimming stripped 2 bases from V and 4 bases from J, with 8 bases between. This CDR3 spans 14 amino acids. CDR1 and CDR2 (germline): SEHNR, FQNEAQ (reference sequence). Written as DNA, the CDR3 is TGTGCCAGCAGCTTATCTGCCAGTAATGAAAAACTGTTTTTT. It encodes CASSLSASNEKLFF. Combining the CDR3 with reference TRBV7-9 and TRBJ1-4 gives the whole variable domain DTGVSQNPRHKITKRGQNVTFRCDPISEHNRLYWYRQTLGQGPEFLTYFQNEAQLEKSRLLSDRFSAERPKGSFSTLEIQRTEQGDSAMYLCASSLSASNEKLFFGSGTQLSVL.

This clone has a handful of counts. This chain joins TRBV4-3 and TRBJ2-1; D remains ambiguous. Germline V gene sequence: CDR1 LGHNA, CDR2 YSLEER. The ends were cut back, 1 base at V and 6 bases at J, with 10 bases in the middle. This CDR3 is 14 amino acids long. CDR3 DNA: TGCGCCAGCAGCCAAGGGCGCCTTAGCAATGAGCAGTTCTTC. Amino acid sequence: CASSQGRLSNEQFF.

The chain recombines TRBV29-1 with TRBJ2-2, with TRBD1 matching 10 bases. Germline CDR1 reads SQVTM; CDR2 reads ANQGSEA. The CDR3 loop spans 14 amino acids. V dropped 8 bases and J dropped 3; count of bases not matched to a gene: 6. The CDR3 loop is CSLRTGGDTGELFF. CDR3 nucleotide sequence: TGCAGCCTACGGACAGGGGGTGACACCGGGGAGCTGTTTTTT.

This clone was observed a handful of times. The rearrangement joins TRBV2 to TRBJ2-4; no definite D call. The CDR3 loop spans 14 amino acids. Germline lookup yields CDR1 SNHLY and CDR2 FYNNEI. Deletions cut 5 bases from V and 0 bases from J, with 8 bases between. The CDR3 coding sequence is TGTGCCAGCAGTAACCCTCTAGCCAAAAACATTCAGTACTTC. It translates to CASSNPLAKNIQYF.

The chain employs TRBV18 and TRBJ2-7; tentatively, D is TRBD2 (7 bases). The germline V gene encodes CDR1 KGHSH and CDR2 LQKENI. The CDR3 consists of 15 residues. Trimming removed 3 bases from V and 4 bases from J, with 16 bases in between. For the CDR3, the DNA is TGTGCCAGCTCACCCCGAGGGGGAGGGGGGTACGAGCAGTACTTC. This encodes CASSPRGGGGYEQYF.

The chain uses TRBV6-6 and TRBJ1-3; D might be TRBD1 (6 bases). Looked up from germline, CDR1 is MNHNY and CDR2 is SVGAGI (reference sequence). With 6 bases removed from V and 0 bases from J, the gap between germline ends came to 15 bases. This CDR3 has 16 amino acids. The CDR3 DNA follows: TGTGCCAGCAGCCCCGGGACGGGGGCCTCTGGAAACACCATATATTTT. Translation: CASSPGTGASGNTIYF.

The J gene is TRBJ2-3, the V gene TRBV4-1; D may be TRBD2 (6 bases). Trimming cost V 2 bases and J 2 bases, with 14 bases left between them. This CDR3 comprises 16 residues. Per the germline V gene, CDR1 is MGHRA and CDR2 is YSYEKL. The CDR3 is CASSQPFSGSTDTQYF. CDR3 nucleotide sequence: TGCGCCAGCAGCCAACCCTTTAGCGGCTCCACAGATACGCAGTATTTT.